Listed here is a single T cell receptor (beta chain). The antigen remains undetermined. Sequenced by immunoSEQ multiplex PCR; TCRdb stores in-frame clones only, minus some. The sample includes some 60,000 clones, about 86% of them seen just once. The sample comes from a study of PD-L1 blockade in urothelial cancer. In the study overall: Dosed intravenously at 1,200 mg every 3 weeks, atezolizumab was initiated by patients around 2014. Blood analysis occurred 3 weeks (second dose) and 6 weeks after treatment start. Study findings and constraints: In blood at 3 weeks, tumor-associated clones expanded more among patients with durable benefit.

Diagnoses among patients were locally advanced or metastatic urothelial carcinoma. This CDR3 spans 15 amino acids. The germline V gene encodes CDR1 LNHDA and CDR2 SQIVND (reference sequence). V shed 5 bases, J shed 7 bases, and the junction held 9 bases outside the gene matches. The TCR was taken from a man aged 50-59 years with urothelial cancer. The chain carries TRBV19 and TRBJ2-2; the match to TRBD1 covers 8 bases. The sample was PBMCs, taken around atezolizumab (anti-PD-L1) treatment. In DNA, the CDR3 is TGTGCCAGTAGTCAGGCCGCAACAGGGGGCGGGGAGCTGTTTTTT. Translation gives CASSQAATGGGELFF.